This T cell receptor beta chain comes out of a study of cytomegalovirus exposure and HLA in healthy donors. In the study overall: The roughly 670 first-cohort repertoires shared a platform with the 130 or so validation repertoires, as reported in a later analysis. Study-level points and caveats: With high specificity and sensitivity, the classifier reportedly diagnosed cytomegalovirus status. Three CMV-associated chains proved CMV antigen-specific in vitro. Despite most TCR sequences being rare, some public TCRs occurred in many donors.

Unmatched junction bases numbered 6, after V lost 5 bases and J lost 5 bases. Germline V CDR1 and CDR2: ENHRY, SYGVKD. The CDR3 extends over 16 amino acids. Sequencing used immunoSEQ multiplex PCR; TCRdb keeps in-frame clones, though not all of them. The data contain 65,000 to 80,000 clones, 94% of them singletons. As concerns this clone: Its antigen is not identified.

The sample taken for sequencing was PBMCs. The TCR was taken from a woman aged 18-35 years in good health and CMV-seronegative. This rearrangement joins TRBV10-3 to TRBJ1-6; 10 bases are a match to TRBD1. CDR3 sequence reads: CAISSGDRGNNSPLHF. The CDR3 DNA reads TGTGCCATCAGTTCCGGGGACAGGGGTAATAATTCACCCCTCCACTTT.